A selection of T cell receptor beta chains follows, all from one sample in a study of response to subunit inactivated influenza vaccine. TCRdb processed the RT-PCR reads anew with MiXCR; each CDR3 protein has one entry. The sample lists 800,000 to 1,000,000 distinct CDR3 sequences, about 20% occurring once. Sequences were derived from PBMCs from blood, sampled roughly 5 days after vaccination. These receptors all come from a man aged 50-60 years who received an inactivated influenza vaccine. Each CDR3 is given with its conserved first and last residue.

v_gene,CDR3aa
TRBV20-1,CSARQGAIDSPLHF
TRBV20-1,CSARDRSNYEQYF
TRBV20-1,CSASRSAGATNEKLFF
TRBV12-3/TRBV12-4,CASSLAQPRATEAFF
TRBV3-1,CASSQAWAGRTPYGYTF
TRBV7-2,CASSLRTGAASYEQYF
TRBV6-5,CASSYSVIGTGFSYEQYF
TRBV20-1,CSASSPSYNEQFF
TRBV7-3,CASSPQLAGDSARYEQYF
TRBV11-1,CASSLVGGGTSGPARNEQFF
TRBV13,CTSSIPRGLAGGNTGELFF
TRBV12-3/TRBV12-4,CASSGTSGIEQYF
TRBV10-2,CASRVTDTQYF
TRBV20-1,CSARDGFVETQYF
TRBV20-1,CSARDWTSGRNTDTQYF
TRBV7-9,CASTLGNQPQHF
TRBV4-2,CASSQSLRGGNEQFF
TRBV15,CATSDRVVDTQYF
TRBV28,CAARETNNSPLHF
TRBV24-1,CATSGTGRNNEQFF
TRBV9,CASSVEGGSGNTIYF
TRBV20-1,CSARDLQGAWYEQYF
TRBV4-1,CASSQGQGVNYGYTF
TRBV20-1,CSARLAGANSYNEQFF
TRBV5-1,CASSRKEGAVSYEQYF
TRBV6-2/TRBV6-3,CASRRRPGQGSYEQYF
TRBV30,CAWRMVGELFF
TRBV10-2,CASSALRQVDGYTF
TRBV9,CASSAGLGGTSTTDTQYF
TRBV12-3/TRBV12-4,CASSVGQTTTEAFF
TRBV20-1,CSAQGLSHSNYEQYF
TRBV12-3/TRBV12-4,CASSPTGAGYGYTF
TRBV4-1,CASSHRDRSTYEQYF
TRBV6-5,CASSYSHGTDTQYF
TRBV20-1,CSANRDGFTDTQYF
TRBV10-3,CAISEQGRYGYTF
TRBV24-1,CATSAGAYEQYF
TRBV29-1,CSVELNSGDTQYF
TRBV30,CAWLGLAGNEQFF
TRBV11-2,CASSRGLAGVRYTDTQYF